The 32 T cell receptor beta chains below come from one sample, sequenced in a study of CXCR3-negative and CXCR3-positive naive CD8 T cells. Each TRB cDNA library was prepared by 5' RACE (with UMI labels). From the 5' RACE reads, TCRdb lists one entry per CDR3 protein and no DNA. The sample has over 100,000 distinct CDR3 sequences; the top ten hold approximately 0.4%. Study-level findings and limits: CXCR3-negative naive cells had less hydrophobic TRB CDR3s than did CXCR3-positive naive cells.

For these TCRs, the target antigens are not known. Sequenced: naive CXCR3+ CD8+ T cells from blood. Sample subset: CD45RO-CCR7+CD27+CD95- naive CD8+ T cells expressing CXCR3 (TNR3+). The receptors derive from a human donor in good health. Some clones in this sample may be carry-over from other donors' samples.

The gene calls are TRBV7-8 and TRBJ2-1; TCRdb gives TRBD1 as the D gene, but with no DNA this cannot be confirmed. Germline V gene sequence: CDR1 SGHVS, CDR2 FQNEAQ. CDR3 size: 12 residues. The CDR3 protein is CASGTGGYEQLF.

This rearrangement joins TRBV7-2 to TRBJ2-3; TCRdb outputs TRBD1, but without DNA this stays unchecked. This CDR3 is built from 16 residues. Germline CDR1 and CDR2: SGHTA and FQGNSA. The CDR3 sequence: CASSLGVGGGTDTQYF.

The J gene is TRBJ2-1, the V gene TRBV5-1; TCRdb reports TRBD1, a call that lacks DNA to check it against. The germline V gene has CDR1 SGHRS and CDR2 YFSETQ. The CDR3 runs 15 residues. This CDR3 reads CASSLSGTAYNEQFF.

The chain carries TRBV7-8 and TRBJ2-7; TCRdb lists TRBD2, though no DNA is available to test this call. Germline V gene data show CDR1 as SGHVS and CDR2 as FQNEAQ. This CDR3 contains 15 residues. CDR3 in amino acids: CASSLVGGRLNEQYF.

This chain connects TRBV12-3 or TRBV12-4 to TRBJ2-5. The CDR3 sequence is 12 residues long. The CDR3 spells CASSPVTETQYF.

The V gene is TRBV9, the J gene TRBJ2-2; there is no DNA to check the TCRdb D call of TRBD2. This CDR3 is built from 17 residues. Per germline, CDR1 SGDLS and CDR2 YYNGEE. The CDR3: CASSAPIAGVNTGELFF.

This chain links TRBV4-1 with TRBJ2-7; TCRdb outputs TRBD1, but without DNA this stays unchecked. The CDR3 extends over 16 amino acids. The germline gives CDR1 MGHRA, CDR2 YSYEKL. CDR3 protein: CASSQDRGGAGDEQYF.

V is TRBV11-1 and J is TRBJ2-7; TCRdb selects TRBD1, and the lack of DNA leaves this call unchecked. Germline V gene lookup returns CDR1 SGHAT and CDR2 FQDESV (reference sequence). The CDR3 sequence is 14 residues long. This CDR3 is CASSSTGQGYEQYF.

This sequence joins TRBV5-1 and TRBJ2-7; with no DNA, the TCRdb D assignment of TRBD2 cannot be verified. The CDR3 length is 15 residues. The germline gives CDR1 SGHRS, CDR2 YFSETQ. The CDR3 spells CASSNGLAGLYEQYF.

The rearrangement uses TRBV7-6 and TRBJ2-1; TCRdb indicates TRBD2, and absent DNA this call remains unverified. The CDR3 runs to 15 residues. The germline CDR1 and CDR2 sequences are SGHVS and FNYEAQ. The CDR3 is CASSLLLGGNNEQFF.

The chain is built from TRBV12-3 or TRBV12-4 and TRBJ1-2; TCRdb selects TRBD1, and the lack of DNA leaves this call unchecked. The CDR3 consists of 16 residues. The CDR3 reads CASSRRDRDFWYGDTF.

CDR3 region: CASSPPVSDMNTEAFF. The chain has TRBV5-4 and TRBJ1-1. This CDR3 is built from 16 residues. From germline, CDR1 is SGHNT and CDR2 YYREEE (reference sequence).

The chain employs TRBV10-3 and TRBJ2-1; TCRdb returns TRBD2, unconfirmable since there is no DNA. The CDR3 is 15 amino acids. CDR1 and CDR2 (germline): ENHRY, SYGVKD. CDR3 sequence: CAIGVAGDVLNEQFF.

The CDR3: CATSSDRGRGDIQYF. The rearrangement joins TRBV15 to TRBJ2-4; TCRdb outputs TRBD1, but without DNA this stays unchecked. Germline V gene sequence: CDR1 LNHNV, CDR2 YYDKDF (reference sequence). The CDR3 sequence is 15 residues long.

The chain joins TRBV21-1 to TRBJ1-4; the TCRdb D gene call, TRBD1, has no DNA to confirm it. TRBV21-1 is labeled a pseudogene. The CDR3 has 14 amino acids. CDR3 in amino acids: CASSEYRANEKLFF.

The rearrangement uses TRBV24-1 and TRBJ2-7. This CDR3 comprises 11 residues. CDR1 is KGHDR, CDR2 SFDVKD, per germline. CDR3 in amino acids: CATSDSTQQYF.

This sequence joins TRBV3-1 and TRBJ1-3. Per the germline V gene, CDR1 is LGHDT and CDR2 is YNNKEL (reference sequence). The CDR3 sequence is 14 residues long. CDR3 amino acids: CASSHLDSGNTIYF.

The J gene is TRBJ2-2, the V gene TRBV4-1; TCRdb indicates TRBD2, and absent DNA this call remains unverified. This CDR3 has 17 amino acids. Germline V gene sequence: CDR1 MGHRA, CDR2 YSYEKL. The CDR3 reads CASSHPLAGGDTGELFF.

The V and J genes are TRBV12-3 or TRBV12-4 and TRBJ2-5; TCRdb designates TRBD2, a call that cannot be tested without DNA. There are 14 residues in the CDR3. The CDR3: CASLPRGVPETQYF.

The chain employs TRBV29-1 and TRBJ1-1; the TCRdb call, TRBD1, lacks DNA for checking. The CDR3 has 14 residues. The germline CDR1 and CDR2 sequences are SQVTM and ANQGSEA. The CDR3 sequence is CSVDRSGQGTEAFF.

This chain joins TRBV7-9 and TRBJ2-7. The germline gives CDR1 SEHNR, CDR2 FQNEAQ (reference sequence). CDR3 size: 16 residues. This chain's CDR3 is CASSSDSSERFYEQYF.

The chain links TRBV7-8 to TRBJ2-2. There are 12 residues in the CDR3. The germline gives CDR1 SGHVS, CDR2 FQNEAQ. This CDR3 is CASSLATGELVF.

The rearrangement links TRBV15 to TRBJ2-2; there is no DNA to check the TCRdb D call of TRBD1. The CDR3 totals 14 residues. Germline assignment: CDR1 LNHNV and CDR2 YYDKDF (reference sequence). CDR3 sequence: CATSRDGGAGELFF.

The chain has TRBV6-2 or TRBV6-3 and TRBJ2-5; TCRdb returns TRBD2, unconfirmable since there is no DNA. The CDR3 contains 17 residues. Germline CDR1 and CDR2: MNHEY and SVGEGT. The CDR3 region is CASSYRPSGSQQETQYF.

The chain joins TRBV28 to TRBJ1-5. Germline V gives CDR1 MDHEN, CDR2 SYDVKM. The CDR3 is 14 residues long. CDR3 residues: CASSLVGSNQPQHF.

The rearrangement joins TRBV7-2 to TRBJ1-1. From germline, CDR1 is SGHTA and CDR2 FQGNSA. The CDR3 has 14 residues. This CDR3 reads CASSSPPREAEAFF.

This rearrangement joins TRBV15 to TRBJ2-2; TCRdb reports TRBD1, a call that lacks DNA to check it against. CDR3 length: 16 amino acids. Looked up from germline, CDR1 is LNHNV and CDR2 is YYDKDF (reference sequence). The CDR3 region is CATSSPGTGEAGELFF.

The rearrangement joins TRBV3-1 to TRBJ2-2; TCRdb's D call, TRBD2, is unchecked because there is no DNA. CDR1 and CDR2 (germline): LGHDT, YNNKEL (reference sequence). The CDR3 is 17 amino acids. The CDR3 protein is CASSPSGLAGIAGELFF.

V and J are TRBV19 and TRBJ2-1; TCRdb designates TRBD2, a call that cannot be tested without DNA. Germline V lookup: CDR1 LNHDA, CDR2 SQIVND (reference sequence). The CDR3 runs 13 residues. CDR3 sequence: CASKASSYNEQFF.

V gene TRBV6-2 or TRBV6-3 combines with J gene TRBJ2-3; no DNA is available, so the TRBD2 call from TCRdb remains unchecked. CDR1 and CDR2 from the germline V gene are MNHEY and SVGEGT. The CDR3 contains 18 residues. The CDR3 sequence is CASSIRTSGGATTDTQYF.

The chain links TRBV28 to TRBJ2-7. In germline, CDR1 is MDHEN, CDR2 SYDVKM. The CDR3 extends over 12 amino acids. The CDR3: CASSLTPYEQYF.

The V call is TRBV9, the J call TRBJ2-1; the D gene TCRdb calls, TRBD2, cannot be checked with no DNA. CDR1 and CDR2 (germline): SGDLS, YYNGEE. This CDR3 spans 15 amino acids. Here the CDR3 reads CASSASGSSYNEQFF. Full variable domain (outside the CDR3, taken from reference TRBV9 and TRBJ2-1): DSGVTQTPKHLITATGQRVTLRCSPRSGDLSVYWYQQSLDQGLQFLIQYYNGEERAKGNILERFSAQQFPDLHSELNLSSLELGDSALYFCASSASGSSYNEQFFGPGTRLTVL.